This T cell receptor (beta chain) came from a study of STAT5B mutations in CD4+ large granular lymphocyte leukemia. For this clone: Antigen unknown.

General study results and limits: 8/27 top patient clones versus 2/35 control clones were TRBV06-family.

The method was immunoSEQ multiplex PCR; TCRdb's version includes in-frame clones alone and lacks a portion of them. Found here are just over 40,000 clones, more than 80% of them singletons; the top ten hold 3% to 4.5%. Germline assignment: CDR1 SNHLY and CDR2 FYNNEI. CDR3 size: 14 residues. V shed 4 bases, J shed 7 bases, and the junction held 9 bases outside the gene matches. The TCR sequence derives from a human donor in good health. The chain joins TRBV2 to TRBJ2-7; 8 bases match TRBD1. The specimen sequenced was CD4+ T cells from blood buffy coats. The CDR3 DNA follows: TGTGCCAGCAGTGGGTGGGACAGGCCTACTGAGCAGTACTTC. It yields the protein CASSGWDRPTEQYF.